This T cell receptor beta chain was profiled in a study of shared clonotypes between healthy human individuals. The CDR3 extends over 15 amino acids. V was shortened by 1 base and J by 5 bases, with 14 bases between the two germline ends. In germline, CDR1 is SGDLS, CDR2 YYNGEE. Clones were sequenced by immunoSEQ multiplex PCR, and TCRdb holds only the in-frame ones, with some missing. The repertoire holds about 590,000 clones, with nearly 97% as singletons. The naive CD8 population came from CD45RO-negative cells selected for CCR7, without terminally differentiated effector memory CD45RA+ cells. The source material was naive CD8+ T cells sorted from blood. This rearrangement joins TRBV9 to TRBJ2-3; possible D gene TRBD1, 7 bases. The source of this sequence is a woman aged 30 to 39 in good health. CDR3 sequence (DNA): TGTGCCAGCAGCGTATCGACAGGGAGGTTAGATACGCAGTATTTT. Translated: CASSVSTGRLDTQYF.